The TCR beta chain described here comes from a study of identical twins. This clonotype was recorded a few times. Germline V gives CDR1 SGHNT, CDR2 YENEEA. The V gene end was trimmed by 5 bases and the J gene end by 5 bases; junction bases not matched to a gene: 8. The CDR3 is 14 residues long. Addition of a universal primer site occurred through template switching, and cDNA carried unique molecular identifiers. TCRdb re-analysed the 5' RACE reads in MiXCR, keeping a single row per CDR3 protein. The sample lists roughly 260,000 distinct CDR3 sequences; over 11% were seen once. This chain uses TRBV11-3 with TRBJ1-1; 7 bases line up with TRBD1. The source of this sequence is a woman aged 18-29 years in good health. Sequencing was done on a sample of memory (CD45RO+) T cells sorted from blood. The CDR3 is CASSGDRVGTEAFF. CDR3 coding DNA: TGTGCCAGCAGCGGAGACAGGGTCGGGACTGAAGCTTTCTTT.